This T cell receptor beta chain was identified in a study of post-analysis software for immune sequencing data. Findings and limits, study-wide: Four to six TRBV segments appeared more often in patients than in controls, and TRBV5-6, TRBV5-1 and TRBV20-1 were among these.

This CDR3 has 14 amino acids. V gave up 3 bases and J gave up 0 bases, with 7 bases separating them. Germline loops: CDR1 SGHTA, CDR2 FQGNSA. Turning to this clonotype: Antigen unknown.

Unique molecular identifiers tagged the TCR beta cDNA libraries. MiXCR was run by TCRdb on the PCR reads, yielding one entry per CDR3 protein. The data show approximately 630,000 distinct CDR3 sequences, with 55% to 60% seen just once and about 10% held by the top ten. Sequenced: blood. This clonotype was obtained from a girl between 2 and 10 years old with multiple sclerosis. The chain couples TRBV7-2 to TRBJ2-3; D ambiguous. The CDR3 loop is CASSFRRSTDTQYF. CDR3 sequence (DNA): TGTGCCAGCAGCTTTCGCCGTAGCACAGATACGCAGTATTTT.